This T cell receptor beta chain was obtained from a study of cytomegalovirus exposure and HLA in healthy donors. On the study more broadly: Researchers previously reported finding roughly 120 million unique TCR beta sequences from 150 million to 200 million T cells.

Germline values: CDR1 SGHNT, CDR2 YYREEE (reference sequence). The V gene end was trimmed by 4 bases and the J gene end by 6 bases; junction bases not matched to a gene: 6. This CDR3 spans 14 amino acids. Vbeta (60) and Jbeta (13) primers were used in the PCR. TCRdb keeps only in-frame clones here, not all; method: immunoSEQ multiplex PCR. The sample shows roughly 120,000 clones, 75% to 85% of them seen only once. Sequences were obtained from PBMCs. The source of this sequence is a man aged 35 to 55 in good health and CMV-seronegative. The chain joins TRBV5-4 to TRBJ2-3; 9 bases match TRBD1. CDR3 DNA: TGTGCCAGCAGCAAACAGGGGGCGACGGATACGCAGTATTTT. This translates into CASSKQGATDTQYF.